Below, 26 T cell receptor beta chains from the same sample are listed, as sequenced in a study of T cell changes during pregnancy in multiple sclerosis. Here immunoSEQ multiplex PCR was the method, and the copy in TCRdb shows in-frame clones only, minus some. The sample lists 35,000 to 45,000 clones, just under 95% occurring once. This specimen consisted of CD8+ T cells from peripheral blood mononuclear cells, obtained in the third trimester of pregnancy. These receptors were taken from a female donor with multiple sclerosis, enrolled in a pregnancy study.

This sequence joins TRBV2 and TRBJ1-5; D call uncertain. CDR1 and CDR2 (germline): SNHLY, FYNNEI. This CDR3 spans 13 amino acids. Trimming took 8 bases from V and 1 from J, leaving 9 bases between them. The CDR3 loop is CASRGGSNQPQHF. CDR3 DNA sequence: TGTGCCAGCCGAGGTGGGAGCAATCAGCCCCAGCATTTT.

The V and J genes are TRBV7-9 and TRBJ1-4; D is unclear. This CDR3 contains 13 residues. Trimming removed 5 bases from V and 5 bases from J, with 9 bases in between. From germline, CDR1 is SEHNR and CDR2 FQNEAQ (reference sequence). The CDR3 DNA reads as TGTGCCAGCAGCCCTCCGGGGAATGAAAAACTGTTTTTT. Translated: CASSPPGNEKLFF. The variable domain in full, with the rest retrieved from reference TRBV7-9 and TRBJ1-4, is DTGVSQNPRHKITKRGQNVTFRCDPISEHNRLYWYRQTLGQGPEFLTYFQNEAQLEKSRLLSDRFSAERPKGSFSTLEIQRTEQGDSAMYLCASSPPGNEKLFFGSGTQLSVL.

In its sample, this clone was seen once. The rearrangement joins TRBV20-1 to TRBJ2-7; a possible D gene is TRBD1 (6 bases). Germline values: CDR1 DFQATT, CDR2 SNEGSKA (reference sequence). Trimming removed 6 bases from V and 6 bases from J, with 12 bases in between. The CDR3 has 11 amino acids. This CDR3 is CSATTGSEQYF. CDR3 nucleotide sequence: TGCAGTGCCACTACAGGGTCCGAGCAGTACTTC.

This sequence joins TRBV10-3 and TRBJ2-2, with 7 nucleotides matching TRBD1. V gave up 2 bases and J gave up 4 bases; unmatched junction bases: 10. Germline CDR1 reads ENHRY; CDR2 reads SYGVKD. The CDR3 is 17 amino acids. The CDR3 DNA sequence: TGTGCCATCAGTGAGCCCTCCGGGACAGTTCTCACCGGGGAGCTGTTTTTT. It is translated as CAISEPSGTVLTGELFF.

The sample holds one count of this clone. The chain combines TRBV4-1 with TRBJ2-1; 11 positions agree with TRBD2. V was pared by 2 bases and J by 0 bases, with 3 bases of the junction left unmatched. There are 17 residues in the CDR3. Per the germline V gene, CDR1 is MGHRA and CDR2 is YSYEKL. The CDR3 sequence is CASSQSLAGGSYNEQFF. The CDR3 DNA is TGCGCCAGCAGCCAAAGCCTAGCGGGGGGCTCCTACAATGAGCAGTTCTTC.

The V call is TRBV23-1, the J call TRBJ1-2; 9 nucleotides line up with TRBD1. TRBV23-1 is given ORF status, its function remaining uncertain. V trimming: 1 base; J trimming: 8 bases; junction bases outside the gene matches: 5. The CDR3 runs 14 residues. DNA for the CDR3: TGCGCCAGCAGTCAATGGACAGGGGCTAAGGGCTACACCTTC. Amino acids: CASSQWTGAKGYTF.

The V and J genes are TRBV19 and TRBJ1-1, with 8 bases lining up with TRBD1. This CDR3 contains 14 residues. CDR1 and CDR2 from the germline V gene are LNHDA and SQIVND (reference sequence). Trimming took 4 bases from V and 4 from J; bases not matched to a gene: 5. The CDR3 DNA reads as TGTGCCAGTAGTAGAGGACAGGGAACCACTGAAGCTTTCTTT. Protein sequence: CASSRGQGTTEAFF.

In its sample, this clone was seen a few times. The gene calls are TRBV7-9 and TRBJ1-1; the match to TRBD1 covers 9 bases. J lost 0 bases, V lost 4 bases, and 9 bases had no gene match. CDR1 is SEHNR, CDR2 FQNEAQ, per germline (reference sequence). The CDR3 length is 17 residues. The CDR3 region is CASSWGQGGFMNTEAFF. CDR3 nucleotide sequence: TGTGCCAGCAGCTGGGGACAGGGAGGTTTCATGAACACTGAAGCTTTCTTT.

V and J are TRBV9 and TRBJ2-1, with 9 bases identical to TRBD2. The V gene end was trimmed by 5 bases and the J gene end by 5 bases; junction bases not matched to a gene: 11. The CDR3 spans 16 residues. Germline CDR1 reads SGDLS; CDR2 reads YYNGEE. In DNA, the CDR3 is TGTGCCAGCAGTTACTCTGGCGGGGGGGCTCACAATGAGCAGTTCTTC. Translation gives CASSYSGGGAHNEQFF.

V usage is TRBV25-1 and J usage is TRBJ2-7; 7 nucleotides line up with TRBD1. CDR3 length: 14 residues. Looked up from germline, CDR1 is MGHDK and CDR2 is SYGVNS. V lost 5 bases to trimming and J lost 5 bases; unmatched junction nucleotides: 9. In DNA form, the CDR3 reads TGTGCCAGCAGTCGACGGGACAGTTCACACGAGCAGTACTTC. It translates to CASSRRDSSHEQYF.

The chain has TRBV7-9 and TRBJ1-4; tentative D call: TRBD1 (5 bases). The CDR3 consists of 15 residues. Germline-derived CDR1 and CDR2 are SEHNR and FQNEAQ (reference sequence). V gave up 3 bases and J gave up 8 bases, with 16 bases separating them. The CDR3 nucleotides read TGTGCCAGCAGCTTTTTTGTAAGGGGCGGCGAAAAACTGTTTTTT. Its translation is CASSFFVRGGEKLFF.

The chain is built from TRBV19 and TRBJ2-7, with a tentative D call TRBD2 (6 bases). The CDR3 spans 14 residues. Trimming left V 7 bases short and J 4 bases short, with 17 bases between. Germline values: CDR1 LNHDA, CDR2 SQIVND (reference sequence). This CDR3 is CASTPGGDSYEQYF. The CDR3 DNA is TGTGCCAGTACCCCCGGAGGGGATTCGTACGAGCAGTACTTC.

The chain uses TRBV14 and TRBJ2-3, with TRBD1 as a possible D gene (6 bases). Germline CDR1 reads SGHDN; CDR2 reads FVKESK. With 0 bases removed from V and 0 bases from J, the gap between germline ends came to 19 bases. The CDR3 contains 19 residues. The CDR3 protein is CASSQDGPGHPTSTDTQYF. For the CDR3, the DNA is TGTGCCAGCAGCCAAGATGGCCCGGGACACCCCACTAGCACAGATACGCAGTATTTT.

The genes are TRBV27 and TRBJ2-3, with 10 bases identical to TRBD2. Trimming took 6 bases from V and 2 from J; bases not matched to a gene: 8. Germline loops: CDR1 MNHEY, CDR2 SMNVEV (reference sequence). The CDR3 length is 16 residues. The CDR3 DNA follows: TGTGCCAGCAGCACAGGACTAGCGGATATCACAGATACGCAGTATTTT. As protein: CASSTGLADITDTQYF.

The chain joins TRBV9 to TRBJ2-4; D is perhaps TRBD2 (5 bases). V was pared by 0 bases and J by 7 bases, with 11 bases between. In germline, CDR1 is SGDLS, CDR2 YYNGEE. The length of the CDR3 is 14 residues. The CDR3 loop reads CASSVGGRGNIQYF. The CDR3 DNA reads TGTGCCAGCAGCGTAGGAGGTCGCGGGAACATTCAGTACTTC.

The gene calls are TRBV11-2 and TRBJ2-2; the match to TRBD1 covers 8 bases. CDR1 and CDR2 (germline): SGHAT, FQNNGV. The CDR3 sequence is 17 residues long. The J segment lost 2 bases and the V segment lost 0 bases, leaving 5 bases of the junction unmatched. The CDR3, as DNA: TGTGCCAGCAGCTTAGAGGCAGGGGGCGCAAACACCGGGGAGCTGTTTTTT. Protein: CASSLEAGGANTGELFF.

The J gene is TRBJ1-1, the V gene TRBV6-5; maybe TRBD1 (5 bases). Germline V gene sequence: CDR1 MNHEY, CDR2 SVGAGI. Trimming shortened V by 6 bases and J by 7 bases, and 15 bases separated the two germline ends. This CDR3 is 13 amino acids long. The CDR3 DNA sequence: TGTGCCAGCAGCGATTCTGGGGCCAATGAAGCTTTCTTT. Translating gives CASSDSGANEAFF.

The chain links TRBV23-1 to TRBJ2-2; 8 nucleotides line up with TRBD1. TRBV23-1 falls under the ORF class, with uncertain function. CDR3 size: 14 residues. V lost 7 bases to trimming and J lost 3 bases; unmatched junction nucleotides: 4. CDR3 in DNA: TGCGCCAGCACCCCGACAGGGGACACCGGGGAGCTGTTTTTT. Encoded protein: CASTPTGDTGELFF.

The gene calls are TRBV19 and TRBJ1-5, with D possibly TRBD1 on 6 matching bases. Per germline, CDR1 LNHDA and CDR2 SQIVND (reference sequence). The V end lost 3 bases, the J end lost 0 bases, and 9 bases lay between the germline ends. This CDR3 region has 15 residues. CDR3 sequence reads: CASSMATGSNQPQHF. The CDR3 bases are TGTGCCAGTAGTATGGCGACAGGTAGCAATCAGCCCCAGCATTTT.

The chain is built from TRBV9 and TRBJ2-1; 12 nucleotides line up with TRBD2. V gave up 2 bases and J gave up 5 bases; unmatched junction bases: 8. CDR1 is SGDLS and CDR2 is YYNGEE in the germline V gene. CDR3 length equals 17 residues. The CDR3 loop is CASSVLTSGGLDNEQFF. CDR3 DNA sequence: TGTGCCAGCAGCGTCTTGACTAGCGGGGGCCTAGACAATGAGCAGTTCTTC.

This chain uses TRBV6-5 with TRBJ2-7, with a weak D call TRBD2 (5 bases). This CDR3 has 14 residues. The ends were cut back, 2 bases at V and 7 bases at J, with 15 bases in the middle. Germline CDR1 MNHEY, CDR2 SVGAGI. CDR3 residues: CASSYTTDSIEQYF. The CDR3 coding sequence is TGTGCCAGCAGTTACACTACGGACTCAATAGAGCAGTACTTC.

The sample holds many counts of this clone. This likely stems from a read error, as it lies one base from a far larger clone. J is TRBJ1-2 and V is TRBV19; D remains ambiguous. CDR1 and CDR2 (germline): LNHDA, SQIVND (reference sequence). This CDR3 spans 11 amino acids. The V gene lost 5 bases and the J gene lost 4 bases, with 5 bases spanning the gap. The CDR3 DNA is TGTGCCAGTAGTCACAGCTATGGCTACACCTTC. Amino acids: CASSHSYGYTF.

The chain is built from TRBV27 and TRBJ1-1, with a tentative D call TRBD1 (5 bases). The V gene lost 5 bases and the J gene lost 4 bases, with 14 bases spanning the gap. There are 14 residues in the CDR3. CDR1 and CDR2 (germline): MNHEY, SMNVEV (reference sequence). This chain's CDR3 is CASSTREASTEAFF. Written as DNA, the CDR3 is TGTGCCAGCAGTACCAGGGAGGCTAGCACTGAAGCTTTCTTT.

The chain combines TRBV9 with TRBJ2-2; D not certain. Looked up from germline, CDR1 is SGDLS and CDR2 is YYNGEE. The length of the CDR3 is 13 residues. The V gene lost 3 bases and the J gene lost 6 bases, with 9 bases spanning the gap. The CDR3 nucleotides read TGTGCCAGCAGCGCCTCAGAGGCCGGGGAGCTGTTTTTT. It specifies CASSASEAGELFF.

V and J are TRBV29-1 and TRBJ1-2; D uncertain. The germline CDR1 and CDR2 sequences are SQVTM and ANQGSEA. V was trimmed by 0 bases and J by 3 bases, leaving 8 bases between them. The CDR3 is made up of 13 amino acids. CDR3 protein: CSVEDHQDYGYTF. CDR3 nucleotides: TGCAGCGTTGAAGATCACCAGGACTATGGCTACACCTTC.

This chain connects TRBV2 to TRBJ2-7; the D gene is possibly TRBD2 (6 bases). The CDR3 has 13 residues. V was shortened by 9 bases and J by 1 base, with 13 bases between the two germline ends. Germline CDR1 is SNHLY and CDR2 is FYNNEI. The DNA of the CDR3 is TGTGCCAGTGAGGACGGACTATCCTACGAGCAGTACTTC. The encoded protein is CASEDGLSYEQYF.